The 9 T cell receptor beta chains listed next were all sequenced from one sample in a study of beta chain features in type 1 diabetes. Study-wide results and limits: There was a moderate but significant shortening of TCRB CDR3s in all four CD4+ subsets of Type 1 diabetes patients.

Every bit of the isolated RNA underwent reverse transcription, so sequencing read expressed TCRB transcripts. Sequencing was performed with immunoSEQ multiplex PCR; in TCRdb, only in-frame clones are kept and a portion is missing. This sample carries around 690,000 clones, approximately 13% of them seen once, and the ten largest clones take around 0.12%. No antigens are known for them. Specimen: naive CD4+ T cells from blood. The receptors were gathered from a man aged 25-40 years with type 1 diabetes.

The V and J genes are TRBV18 and TRBJ2-7; the D gene is possibly TRBD1 (5 bases). Deletions cut 6 bases from V and 1 base from J, with 16 bases between. The CDR3 is made up of 15 amino acids. From germline, CDR1 is KGHSH and CDR2 LQKENI. As DNA, the CDR3 is TGTGCCAGCTCTCCGGCCGGACAAACTTCCTACGAGCAGTACTTC. Its protein is CASSPAGQTSYEQYF.

The rearrangement links TRBV9 to TRBJ1-1, with D tentatively TRBD1 (6 bases). V was pared by 3 bases and J by 7 bases, with 16 bases between. The CDR3 length is 14 residues. Germline V lookup: CDR1 SGDLS, CDR2 YYNGEE. Written as DNA, the CDR3 is TGTGCCAGCAGCGCTTCCGAGGGACAAGGTGAAGCTTTCTTT. Translating gives CASSASEGQGEAFF.

This chain connects TRBV18 to TRBJ2-7; 8 bases line up with TRBD1. Unmatched junction bases numbered 3, after V lost 5 bases and J lost 6 bases. The V gene's germline CDR1 is KGHSH and CDR2 LQKENI. The CDR3 spans 12 residues. This CDR3 reads CASSMGQAEQYF. CDR3 coding DNA: TGTGCCAGCTCAATGGGACAGGCCGAGCAGTACTTC.

In its sample, this clone was seen a few times. The chain has TRBV7-9 and TRBJ1-2, with a weak D call TRBD1 (5 bases). Trimming pared 4 bases from V and 4 bases from J, leaving 16 bases between. This CDR3 region has 15 residues. Looked up from germline, CDR1 is SEHNR and CDR2 is FQNEAQ (reference sequence). The CDR3 loop is CASSWRWGEGYGYTF. The CDR3 DNA reads TGTGCCAGCAGCTGGAGATGGGGCGAGGGCTATGGCTACACCTTC.

This clone has more than one count but fewer than ten. The V gene is TRBV18, the J gene TRBJ2-6; D unresolved. Germline CDR1 and CDR2: KGHSH and LQKENI. The CDR3 spans 14 residues. The germline V and J ends were trimmed by 4 bases and 1 base, with 5 bases remaining between them. DNA for the CDR3: TGTGCCAGCTCACGGGGTTCTGGGGCCAACGTCCTGACTTTC. Protein: CASSRGSGANVLTF.

The chain employs TRBV25-1 and TRBJ2-2; weak D call: TRBD2 (6 bases). CDR1 MGHDK and CDR2 SYGVNS come from the germline V gene. Trimming removed 3 bases at V and 6 bases at J, with 8 bases between. The CDR3 is made up of 13 amino acids. The CDR3 here is CASSDWEAGELFF. CDR3 DNA: TGTGCCAGCAGTGATTGGGAGGCCGGGGAGCTGTTTTTT. The full variable domain, rest sourced from reference TRBV25-1 and TRBJ2-2, is EADIYQTPRYLVIGTGKKITLECSQTMGHDKMYWYQQDPGMELHLIHYSYGVNSTEKGDLSSESTVSRIRTEHFPLTLESARPSHTSQYLCASSDWEAGELFFGEGSRLTVL.

This clone was recorded a few times. Other DNA variants within this sample encode the same CDR3. V is TRBV28 and J is TRBJ1-2; the D gene is possibly TRBD1 (6 bases). This CDR3 has 14 residues. The germline V and J ends were trimmed by 2 bases and 2 bases, with 9 bases remaining between them. The germline CDR1 and CDR2 sequences are MDHEN and SYDVKM. Here the CDR3 DNA reads TGTGCCAGCAGTTTAGGTACAGGGAACTATGGCTACACCTTC. It is translated as CASSLGTGNYGYTF.

The chain joins TRBV7-2 to TRBJ2-7, with 7 bases matching TRBD2. V gave up 3 bases and J gave up 6 bases; unmatched junction bases: 14. The CDR3 extends over 16 amino acids. Germline loops: CDR1 SGHTA, CDR2 FQGNSA. CDR3 DNA sequence: TGTGCCAGCAGCTTCGCCGGGGCCTCGGGGGGAGTCGAGCAGTACTTC. It encodes CASSFAGASGGVEQYF.

In its sample, this clone was seen a few times. The chain recombines TRBV21-1 with TRBJ1-5. TRBV21-1 is flagged as a pseudogene. The CDR3 length is 12 residues. The CDR3 DNA reads as TGTGCCAGCAGGGCGGGTGGGCGGCCCCAGCATTTT. It codes for CASRAGGRPQHF.